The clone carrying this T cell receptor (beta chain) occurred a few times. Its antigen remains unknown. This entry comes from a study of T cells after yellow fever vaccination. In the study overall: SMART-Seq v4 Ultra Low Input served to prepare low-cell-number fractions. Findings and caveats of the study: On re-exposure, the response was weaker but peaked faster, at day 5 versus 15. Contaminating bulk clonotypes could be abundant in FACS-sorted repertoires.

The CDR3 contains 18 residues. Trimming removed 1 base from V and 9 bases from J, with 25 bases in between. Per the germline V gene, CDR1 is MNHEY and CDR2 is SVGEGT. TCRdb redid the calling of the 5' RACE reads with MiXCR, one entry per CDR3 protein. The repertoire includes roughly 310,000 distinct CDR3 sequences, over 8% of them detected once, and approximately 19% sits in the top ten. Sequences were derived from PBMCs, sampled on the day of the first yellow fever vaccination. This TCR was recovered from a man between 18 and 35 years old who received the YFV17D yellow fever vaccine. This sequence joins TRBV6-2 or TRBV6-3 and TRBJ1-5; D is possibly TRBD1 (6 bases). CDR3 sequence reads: CASSYFGLRQEGSRPQHF. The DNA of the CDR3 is TGTGCCAGCAGTTACTTTGGTTTGCGACAGGAGGGTTCTCGGCCCCAGCATTTT.